This is a list of T cell receptor beta chains from one sample in a study of T cells in Graves' hyperthyroidism and ophthalmopathy. TCRdb recomputed calls from the multiplex PCR reads with MiXCR, one row per CDR3 protein. The sample holds 650,000 to 700,000 distinct CDR3 sequences, roughly 17% seen once. Sequenced: blood. The source is a man aged 50-59 years with Graves' hyperthyroidism. The CDR3 runs from the conserved cysteine through the conserved F or W. A D gene is named only where the DNA matches it firmly. Size tells how often a clone was seen (once, few, many) or the class of an expanded clone, and some rows leave it out.

CASSQDWYGGRSRSEQYF TGTGCCAGCAGCCAAGATTGGTATGGCGGGAGGTCAAGGTCCGAGCAGTACTTC TRBD2 TRBJ2-7 TRBV4-2 many
CASGLDEGLPQHF TGTGCTAGTGGTTTGGATGAAGGATTGCCCCAGCATTTT NA TRBJ1-5 TRBV12-5 NA
CSARDGASGSWLYEQYF TGCAGTGCTAGAGATGGCGCTAGCGGGAGCTGGTTGTACGAGCAGTACTTC TRBD2 TRBJ2-7 TRBV20-1 NA
CASRPTSGGSYEQYF TGCGCCAGCAGACCGACTAGCGGGGGGAGCTACGAGCAGTACTTC TRBD2 TRBJ2-7 TRBV4-1 NA
CASSLREGRTEQFF TGTGCCAGCAGCTTAAGAGAGGGTAGGACTGAGCAGTTCTTC NA TRBJ2-1 TRBV7-3 NA
CSASRAGPNTEAFF TGCAGTGCTAGTAGGGCAGGCCCGAACACTGAAGCTTTCTTT NA TRBJ1-1 TRBV20-1 NA
CASLLDRNTGELFF TGTGCCAGCCTTTTAGACAGGAACACCGGGGAGCTGTTTTTT NA TRBJ2-2 TRBV2 many
CASSVGPRAISGNTIYF TGTGCCAGCAGCGTAGGCCCGCGTGCAATCTCTGGAAACACCATATATTTT NA TRBJ1-3 TRBV9 once
CASSYSAKAGGVTSTDTQYF TGTGCCAGCAGTTACTCCGCAAAAGCGGGAGGCGTAACAAGCACAGATACGCAGTATTTT TRBD2 TRBJ2-3 TRBV6-6 many
CASSLAGTATYNEQFF TGTGCCAGCAGCTTAGCCGGGACTGCAACCTACAATGAGCAGTTCTTC NA TRBJ2-1 TRBV11-2 many
CSVGGISYNEQFF TGCAGCGTTGGGGGAATTAGCTACAATGAGCAGTTCTTC NA TRBJ2-1 TRBV29-1 NA
CASIPRLAPSTDTQYF TGTGCCAGCATCCCGAGACTAGCGCCCAGCACAGATACGCAGTATTTT TRBD2 TRBJ2-3 TRBV28 NA
CASSQKTGFSGYTF TGTGCCAGCAGCCAAAAAACAGGGTTTTCTGGCTACACCTTC NA TRBJ1-2 TRBV3-1 NA
CASSLGQGWNIQYF TGTGCCAGCAGTCTCGGACAGGGATGGAACATTCAGTACTTC TRBD1 TRBJ2-4 TRBV7-2 NA
CSASPQETQYF TGCAGTGCTAGCCCCCAAGAGACCCAGTACTTC NA TRBJ2-5 TRBV20-1 many
CASSDARSQETQYF TGCGCCAGCAGTGATGCCCGATCCCAAGAGACCCAGTACTTC NA TRBJ2-5 TRBV10-1 many
CASSDWRGSSYNEQFF TGTGCCAGCAGTGACTGGCGGGGGAGCTCCTACAATGAGCAGTTCTTC TRBD2 TRBJ2-1 TRBV2 many
CAWSPGLTGGPSEQFF TGTGCCTGGAGCCCTGGACTAACGGGAGGCCCCAGTGAGCAGTTCTTC TRBD2 TRBJ2-1 TRBV30 few
CASSSIAGGVKADTQYF TGTGCCAGCAGCTCCATTGCAGGGGGTGTTAAAGCAGATACGCAGTATTTT TRBD1 TRBJ2-3 TRBV7-9 many
CASSIFSRMQPQHF TGTGCCAGTAGTATTTTCAGTAGGATGCAGCCCCAGCATTTT NA TRBJ1-5 TRBV19 few